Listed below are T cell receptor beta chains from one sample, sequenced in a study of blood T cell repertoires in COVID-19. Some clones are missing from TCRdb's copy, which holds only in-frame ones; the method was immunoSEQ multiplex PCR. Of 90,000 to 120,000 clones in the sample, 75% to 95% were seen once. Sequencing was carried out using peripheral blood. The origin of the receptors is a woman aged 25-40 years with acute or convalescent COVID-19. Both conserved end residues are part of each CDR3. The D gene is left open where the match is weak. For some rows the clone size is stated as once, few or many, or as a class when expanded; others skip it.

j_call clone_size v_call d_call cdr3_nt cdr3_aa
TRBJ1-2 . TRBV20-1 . TGCAGTGCTAGAGATCCTGGAGGGTACACCTTC CSARDPGGYTF
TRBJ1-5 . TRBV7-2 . TGTGCCAGCAGCTTAGCAGGGGGTGGTCAGCCCCAGCATTTT CASSLAGGGQPQHF
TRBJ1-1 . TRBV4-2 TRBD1 TGTGCCAGCAGCCGGGGACAGAGTAACACTGAAGCTTTCTTT CASSRGQSNTEAFF
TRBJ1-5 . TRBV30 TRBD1 TGTGCCTGGAGTGTACAGGGGAATCAGCCCCAGCATTTT CAWSVQGNQPQHF
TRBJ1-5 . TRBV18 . TGTGCCAGCTCACCAAACAATGGAGGTAATCAGCCCCAGCATTTT CASSPNNGGNQPQHF
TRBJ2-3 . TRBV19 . TGTGCCAGTAGTATAGCCCCACACACAGATACGCAGTATTTT CASSIAPHTDTQYF
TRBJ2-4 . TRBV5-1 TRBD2 TGCGCCAGCAGCTTGGGACTAGCGGGAGGTACTTCTGCCAAAAACATTCAGTACTTC CASSLGLAGGTSAKNIQYF
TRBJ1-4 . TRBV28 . TGTGCCAGCAGTGTCAGGGCAAATGAAAAACTGTTTTTT CASSVRANEKLFF
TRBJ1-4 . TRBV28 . TGTGCCAGCAGTTTCGGGGCAACTAATGAAAAACTGTTTTTT CASSFGATNEKLFF
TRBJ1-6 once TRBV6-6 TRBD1 TGTGCCAGCAGCAGACAGACTGGACAGGCAAATTCACCCCTCCACTTT CASSRQTGQANSPLHF
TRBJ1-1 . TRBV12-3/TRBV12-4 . TGTGCCAGCAGAACAGTGAACACTGAAGCTTTCTTT CASRTVNTEAFF
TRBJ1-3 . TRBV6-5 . TGTGCCAGCAGTTCACAGTTCACCATATATTTT CASSSQFTIYF
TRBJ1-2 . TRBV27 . TGTGCCAGCAAAACGACAGACCTCAACTATGGCTACACCTTC CASKTTDLNYGYTF
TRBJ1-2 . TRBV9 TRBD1 TGTGCCAGCAGCGTAGGACAGGGGCACTATGGCTACACCTTC CASSVGQGHYGYTF
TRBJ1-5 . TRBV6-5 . TGTGCCAGCAGTCCACAGGTCCATAGCAATCAGCCCCAGCATTTT CASSPQVHSNQPQHF
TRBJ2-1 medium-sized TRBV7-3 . TGTGCCAGCAGCCTGGGCTCGAGCCGACGGCAGTTCTTC CASSLGSSRRQFF
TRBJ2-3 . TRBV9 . TGTGCCAGCAGCGTAGGAGGACATAGAAAGTATTTT CASSVGGHRKYF
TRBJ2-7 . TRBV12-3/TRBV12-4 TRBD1 TGTGCCAGCAGTCCGGGACAGGGGAACGAGCAGTACTTC CASSPGQGNEQYF